The entry below describes one TCR beta chain. Its cognate antigen has yet to be identified. Per-base quality was not reported, and no clone a single base away is much larger than it. The CDR3 has 16 amino acids, counting the end cysteine and phenylalanine. The sequence is cut down to CDR3 DNA, 48 bases in frame from base 1. Trimming leaves V shorter by 2 bases and J shorter by 6 bases, with the junction holding 8 bases beyond the gene matches. Per the germline V gene, SGHTA is the CDR1 and FQGNSA is the CDR2. TCRbeta CDR3 regions were amplified from genomic DNA using the immunoSEQ Assay, a bias-controlled multiplex PCR. The paper's data handling went like this. Nucleated cell counts per sample were estimated from amplification of reference gene primers within the assay. Sequence reads were collapsed and filtered to measure the absolute abundance of every unique TCRbeta CDR3 rearrangement. For each sample, productive Simpson clonality was calculated as the square root of Simpson's diversity index across productive rearrangements. TCRdb retrieved this table from immuneACCESS and kept in-frame rearrangements only. Not all clones are present; in checked studies, unresolved V genes account for under half, and no reason is known for the remainder. The D gene and trimming were derived from the DNA, and the V and J assignments and clone size from that table. Present in this sample are roughly 88,000 clones, roughly 70% of which were seen just once. The ten largest clones take up 20% to 25% of the sample.

The data belong to a study of blood T cell repertoires in COVID-19 (dated by TCRdb to the early 2020s). Notes on the research overall: Samples from collaborators originated in the United States, Italy and Spain and spanned both the acute and convalescent phases of COVID-19. The material from the prospective study consisted of cDNA or gDNA derived from T cells, B-cell-depleted T cells, or PBMCs. Deeply sampled blood TCRbeta repertoires from subjects exposed to, actively infected with, or recovered from COVID-19 were included in the dataset. A freely available public database, intended as a resource for researchers studying the immune response to SARS-CoV-2, is where the repertoires were released. The samples were drawn from two sources: the first 160 participants of the ongoing ImmuneRACE study, and 950 to 1,500 subjects contributed by 6 global collaborators. The sample metadata nearly always contained a de-identified subject ID, COVID-19 status, age in years and sex. Where HLA class I and class II types were available, the types were taken from metadata supplied by the sample provider, not from assay-based typing.

Each collaborating institution followed its own protocols to collect whole blood in K2EDTA tubes. For TCRbeta analysis, collaborator samples were shipped as frozen whole blood, as isolated PBMCs, or as DNA extracted from either sample type. Broad study findings and their caveats: How much clinical and demographic metadata was included differed by source and by participant, and the metadata was provided uncurated.

The V and J genes are TRBV7-2 and TRBJ2-1; TRBD2 agrees with 9 junctional bases. The TCR was taken from a woman aged 55-70 years in a cohort sampled during active or convalescent COVID-19. Material: peripheral blood. The CDR3 protein sequence reads: CASSLSSGGNFNEQFF. The DNA is as follows: TGTGCCAGCAGCTTATCCAGCGGGGGGAACTTCAATGAGCAGTTCTTC.